This is a list of T cell receptor beta chains from one sample in a study of glioma-infiltrating T cells. TCRdb called the multiplex PCR reads again in MiXCR, with one record for every CDR3 protein. The sample shows roughly 190,000 distinct CDR3 sequences, 25% to 35% of them seen only once. The sequenced sample consisted of glioma tissue, nonneoplastic brain tissue, or PBMCs (not recorded which). Receptors originate from a human donor with low-grade glioma or glioblastoma, undergoing nonglioma brain surgery, or in good health (not recorded which). CDR3s include the opening cysteine and the closing phenylalanine or tryptophan. The order of the fields is J gene, V gene, CDR3 protein.

TRBJ1-2,TRBV19,CASSQGQGQVYGYTF
TRBJ1-1,TRBV27,CASSFAWNTEAFF
TRBJ2-5,TRBV5-6,CASSSPHRWGLAGEETQYF
TRBJ2-1,TRBV4-2,CASSRPRLADYNEQFF
TRBJ2-7,TRBV7-2,CASSLGKGTYEQYF
TRBJ2-1,TRBV24-1,CATSDRLEDEQFF
TRBJ2-7,TRBV7-2,CASSTVGGGEQYF
TRBJ2-1,TRBV5-4,CASSLVETPYNEQFF
TRBJ2-1,TRBV30,CAWSVSSSYNEQFF
TRBJ2-1,TRBV6-1,CASSSGLHNEQFF
TRBJ1-3,TRBV6-1,CATKLTSGNTIYF
TRBJ2-3,TRBV5-1,CASSLGHGAEVTDTKYF
TRBJ1-1,TRBV5-1,CASSSGQGLNTEAFF
TRBJ2-7,TRBV29-1,CSVGAGVLEQYF
TRBJ1-2,TRBV27,CASSFKQRQDYGYTF
TRBJ1-5,TRBV4-3,CARSQAGGNQPQHF
TRBJ2-3,TRBV29-1,CSVESRKLFDSQYF
TRBJ2-7,TRBV11-2,CASSLIPGSTYEQYF
TRBJ2-3,TRBV20-1,CSARAMTSGTPDTQYF
TRBJ2-3,TRBV6-1,CASSSLSTSGRERASTDTQYF
TRBJ1-1,TRBV19,CASSIDGQGASGRTEAFF
TRBJ1-2,TRBV6-2/TRBV6-3,CASSPTGFYGYTF
TRBJ1-1,TRBV28,CASSQPSQGSEAFF